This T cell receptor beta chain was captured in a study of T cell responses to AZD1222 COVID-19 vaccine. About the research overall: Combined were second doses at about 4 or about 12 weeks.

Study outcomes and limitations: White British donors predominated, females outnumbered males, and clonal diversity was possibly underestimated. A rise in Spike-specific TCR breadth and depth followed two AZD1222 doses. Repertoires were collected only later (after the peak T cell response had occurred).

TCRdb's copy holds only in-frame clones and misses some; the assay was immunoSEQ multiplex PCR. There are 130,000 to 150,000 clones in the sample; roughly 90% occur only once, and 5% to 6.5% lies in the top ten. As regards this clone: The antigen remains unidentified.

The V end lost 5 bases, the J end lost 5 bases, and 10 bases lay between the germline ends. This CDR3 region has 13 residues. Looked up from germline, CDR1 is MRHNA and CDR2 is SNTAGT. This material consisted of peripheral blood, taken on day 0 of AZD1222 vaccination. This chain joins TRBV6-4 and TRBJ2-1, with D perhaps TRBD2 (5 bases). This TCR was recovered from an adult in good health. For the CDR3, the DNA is TGTGCCAGCAGTCCAGCGGCAAACAATGAGCAGTTCTTC. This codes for CASSPAANNEQFF.